This T cell receptor beta chain was sequenced in a study of read filtering for tumor transcriptome and immune sequencing. Findings of the study overall: IR-seq and RNA-seq agreed better without single-read clonotypes.

From approximately 430 ng of RNA, a library with molecular barcoded alpha/delta and beta/gamma adaptors was made. TCRdb fed the reads into MiXCR, producing one record per CDR3 protein. The sample shows 62,000 or so distinct CDR3 sequences, 20% to 25% of them seen only once. Germline V gene sequence: CDR1 SGHRS, CDR2 YFSETQ. J lost 2 bases, V lost 5 bases, and 6 bases had no gene match. This CDR3 is built from 14 residues. Of note for this clonotype: Its antigen is undetermined.

Source material: a population of CD138-negative cells sorted from bone marrow. V gene TRBV5-1 combines with J gene TRBJ1-1, with 7 bases identical to TRBD1. This TCR was sampled from a donor aged 40 or over with multiple myeloma. CDR3 sequence reads: CASRERQGNTEAFF. DNA for the CDR3: TGCGCCAGCAGGGAAAGACAGGGAAACACTGAAGCTTTCTTT. Looking up the rest from reference TRBV5-1 and TRBJ1-1 gives the full variable domain: KAGVTQTPRYLIKTRGQQVTLSCSPISGHRSVSWYQQTPGQGLQFLFEYFSETQRNKGNFPGRFSGRQFSNSRSEMNVSTLELGDSALYLCASRERQGNTEAFFGQGTRLTVV.